This TCR beta chain was found in a study of blood T cell repertoires in COVID-19. Study summary: Samples representing acute and convalescent COVID-19 were sourced from the United States, Italy and Spain. Sources were T cells, B-cell-depleted T cells, or PBMCs; the material itself was cDNA or gDNA.

Authors' analysis steps: Estimated nucleated cell counts came from reference gene primer amplification. Produced via immunoSEQ multiplex PCR; TCRdb's table is partial and in-frame only. V, J and clone size are those of that table, while D and trimming were read from the DNA. The sample carries 230,000 or so clones, roughly four fifths recorded once. This CDR3 is built from 20 residues. The sample taken for sequencing was peripheral blood. This chain joins TRBV21-1 and TRBJ2-2; TRBD1 is the table's D call, not checked against the DNA. TRBV21-1 is listed as a pseudogene. The TCR was taken from a man over 45 with active or convalescent COVID-19. CDR3 protein: CASSKALQNQSRGYTGELFF. The CDR3 coding sequence is TGTGCCAGCAGCAAAGCGCTACAAAACCAATCCAGGGGGTACACCGGGGAGCTGTTTTTT.